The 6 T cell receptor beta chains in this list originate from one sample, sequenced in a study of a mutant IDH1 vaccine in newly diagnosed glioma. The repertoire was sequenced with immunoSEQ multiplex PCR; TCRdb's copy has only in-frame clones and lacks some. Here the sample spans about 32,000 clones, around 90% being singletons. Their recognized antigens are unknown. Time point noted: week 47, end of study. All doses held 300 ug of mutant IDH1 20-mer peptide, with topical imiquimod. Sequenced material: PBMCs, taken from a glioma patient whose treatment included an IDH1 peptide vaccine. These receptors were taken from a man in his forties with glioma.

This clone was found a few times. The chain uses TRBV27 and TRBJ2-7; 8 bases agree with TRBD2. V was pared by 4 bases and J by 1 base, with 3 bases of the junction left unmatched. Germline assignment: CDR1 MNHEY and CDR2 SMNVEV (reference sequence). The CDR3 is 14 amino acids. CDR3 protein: CASSSRLASYEQYF. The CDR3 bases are TGTGCCAGCAGTTCTCGACTAGCGTCCTACGAGCAGTACTTC.

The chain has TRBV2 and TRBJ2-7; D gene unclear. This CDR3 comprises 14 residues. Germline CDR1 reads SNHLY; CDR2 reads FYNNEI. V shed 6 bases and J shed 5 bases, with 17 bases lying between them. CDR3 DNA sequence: TGTGCCAGCAGCGATGGACCTAACCGCCACGAGCAGTACTTC. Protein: CASSDGPNRHEQYF.

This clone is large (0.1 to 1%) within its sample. The CDR3 sequence is CASSWSTAEGGEQYV. Written as DNA, the CDR3 is TGTGCCAGCAGCTGGTCGACAGCGGAGGGTGGCGAGCAGTACGTC. The chain carries TRBV11-2 and TRBJ2-7, with a weak D call TRBD2 (6 bases). The CDR3 is 15 residues long. V was trimmed by 4 bases and J by 6 bases, leaving 19 bases between them. Germline V lookup: CDR1 SGHAT, CDR2 FQNNGV.

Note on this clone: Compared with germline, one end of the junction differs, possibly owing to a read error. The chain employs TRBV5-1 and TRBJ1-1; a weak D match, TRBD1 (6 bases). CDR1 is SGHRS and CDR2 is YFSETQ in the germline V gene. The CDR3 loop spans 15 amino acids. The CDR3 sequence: CASNLRSSGGDEAFF. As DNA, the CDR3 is TGCGCCAGCAACTTGAGGTCTTCCGGGGGCGATGAAGCTTTCTTT.

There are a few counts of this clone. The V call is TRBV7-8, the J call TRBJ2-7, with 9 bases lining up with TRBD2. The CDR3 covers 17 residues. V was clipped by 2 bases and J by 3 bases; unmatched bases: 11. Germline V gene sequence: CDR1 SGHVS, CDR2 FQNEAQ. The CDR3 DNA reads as TGTGCCAGCAGCTTAAACCCGACTAGCGGAAAAATCTACGAGCAGTACTTC. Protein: CASSLNPTSGKIYEQYF.

The CDR3 coding sequence is TGCGCCAGCAGCCAAAGGGCCCGGGGTGCAGATACGCAGTATTTT. Translating gives CASSQRARGADTQYF. This chain uses TRBV4-3 with TRBJ2-3; D is perhaps TRBD2 (5 bases). V lost 2 bases and J lost 4, with 13 bases in between. Germline V gene lookup returns CDR1 LGHNA and CDR2 YSLEER. CDR3 length: 15 residues.